Shown below are 24 T cell receptor beta chains from a single sample sequenced in a study of T cell responses to AZD1222 COVID-19 vaccine (dated by TCRdb to about 2021). Libraries were prepared through the immunoSEQ multiplex PCR assay. The immuneACCESS repertoire file appears here via TCRdb, limited to in-frame rearrangements. These files lack a portion of the clones; in checked studies, under half of the deficit traces to unresolved V genes, and the cause of the others is not known. Across this sample there are more than 120,000 clones, with roughly nine tenths seen only once. Approximately 1.6% of the sample goes to the ten largest clones. Reading the label with the study, this specimen's time point is: about 28 days (+/-7) after the second vaccine dose. This specimen consisted of peripheral blood, obtained 28 days after the second AZD1222 dose. All receptors come from an adult who received the AZD1222 COVID-19 vaccine.

This rearrangement joins TRBV7-9 to TRBJ1-1; D is unclear. V was trimmed by 5 bases and J by 2 bases, leaving 9 bases between them. The CDR3 length is 13 residues. Germline CDR1 reads SEHNR; CDR2 reads FQNEAQ (reference sequence). As DNA, the CDR3 is TGTGCCAGCAGCGTGGACGCAAACACTGAAGCTTTCTTT. Translating it yields CASSVDANTEAFF.

V usage is TRBV3-1 (or the pseudogene TRBV3-2) and J usage is TRBJ1-2; 7 bases fit TRBD1. The germline V gene encodes CDR1 LGHDT and CDR2 YNNKEL (reference sequence). CDR3 length equals 13 residues. V gave up 9 bases and J gave up 6 bases; unmatched junction bases: 10. The DNA of the CDR3 is TGTGCCAGTAATAGACAGGGAACTAATGGCTACACCTTC. Its protein product is CASNRQGTNGYTF.

The chain has TRBV6-2 or TRBV6-3 and TRBJ2-1; no definite D call. This CDR3 comprises 11 residues. Per the germline V gene, CDR1 is MNHEY and CDR2 is SVGEGT. The germline V and J ends were trimmed by 5 bases and 7 bases, with 6 bases remaining between them. CDR3 DNA sequence: TGTGCCAGCAGTGACGGGAATGAGCAGTTCTTC. It yields the protein CASSDGNEQFF.

As for this clone: Different DNA sequences within this sample yield the same CDR3. The V gene is TRBV18, the J gene TRBJ1-5; D ambiguous. The germline V gene has CDR1 KGHSH and CDR2 LQKENI. Trimming took off 5 bases at V and 1 base at J, with 6 bases between the two ends. The CDR3 is 13 amino acids. CDR3 sequence (DNA): TGTGCCAGCTCAGGAGGAAGCAATCAGCCCCAGCATTTT. This translates into CASSGGSNQPQHF.

This clone was observed a single time. V is TRBV7-2 and J is TRBJ1-1; D is undetermined. V was clipped by 2 bases and J by 4 bases, with 14 bases between them. This CDR3 spans 15 amino acids. CDR1 SGHTA and CDR2 FQGNSA come from the germline V gene. The CDR3 nucleotides read TGTGCCAGCAGCTTATATCCCCCACCCGGCACTGAAGCTTTCTTT. This translates into CASSLYPPPGTEAFF.

The genes are TRBV5-8 and TRBJ1-2; 8 bases are shared with TRBD1. The length of the CDR3 is 14 residues. CDR1 is SGHTS and CDR2 is YDEGEE in the germline V gene. Trimming took 5 bases from V and 3 from J; bases not matched to a gene: 6. CDR3 in amino acids: CASRPGGADYGYTF. CDR3 nucleotides: TGTGCCAGCAGGCCAGGGGGCGCGGACTATGGCTACACCTTC.

The rearrangement joins TRBV5-1 to TRBJ2-5, with 7 nucleotides matching TRBD2. The CDR3 totals 14 residues. J gave up 5 bases and V 4 bases, and 8 bases lay outside the gene matches. Per germline, CDR1 SGHRS and CDR2 YFSETQ. The CDR3 loop reads CASSVETSWETQYF. As DNA, the CDR3 is TGCGCCAGCAGCGTCGAGACTAGCTGGGAGACCCAGTACTTC.

The gene calls are TRBV9 and TRBJ2-1; 10 bases are shared with TRBD2. The CDR3 runs 15 residues. CDR1 is SGDLS and CDR2 is YYNGEE in the germline V gene. With V trimmed by 4 bases and J by 1 base, 2 bases remained unmatched. The CDR3, as DNA: TGTGCCAGCAGCCTTAGCGGGGGGTCCTACAATGAGCAGTTCTTC. Translated: CASSLSGGSYNEQFF.

The chain uses TRBV19 and TRBJ1-4; 7 bases are shared with TRBD1. Germline CDR1 is LNHDA and CDR2 is SQIVND (reference sequence). This CDR3 spans 16 amino acids. J was trimmed by 4 bases and V by 6 bases; bases with no gene match: 11. The CDR3 spells CASSKTGTALNEKLFF. The DNA for the CDR3 is TGTGCCAGTAGCAAGACCGGGACAGCTCTTAATGAAAAACTGTTTTTT.

The sample holds one count of this clone. The CDR3: CASSLEGTVNEKLFF. The CDR3 bases are TGCGCCAGCAGCTTGGAGGGGACAGTTAATGAAAAACTGTTTTTT. The V call is TRBV5-1, the J call TRBJ1-4; 7 bases align to TRBD1. The CDR3 runs to 15 residues. Trimming cost V 0 bases and J 4 bases; bases outside gene matches: 3. Germline lookup yields CDR1 SGHRS and CDR2 YFSETQ.

The J gene is TRBJ1-6, the V gene TRBV3-1 (or the pseudogene TRBV3-2); the D is unclear. Trimming took 2 bases from V and 9 from J, leaving 11 bases between them. In germline, CDR1 is LGHDT, CDR2 YNNKEL (reference sequence). The length of the CDR3 is 14 residues. The CDR3 protein is CASSQFREGSPLHF. The CDR3 region has the DNA TGTGCCAGCAGCCAATTCCGCGAAGGTTCACCCCTCCACTTT.

This chain uses TRBV4-3 with TRBJ1-1, with 8 bases identical to TRBD1. Germline values: CDR1 LGHNA, CDR2 YSLEER. The ends lost 2 bases at V and 2 bases at J; junction bases unmatched: 4. The CDR3 covers 15 residues. CDR3: CASSQTGGGNTEAFF. CDR3 coding DNA: TGCGCCAGCAGCCAAACAGGGGGGGGAAACACTGAAGCTTTCTTT.

The V gene is TRBV19, the J gene TRBJ2-7; 9 positions agree with TRBD2. V shed 5 bases and J 2 bases; nucleotides not matched to a gene: 13. Germline-derived CDR1 and CDR2 are LNHDA and SQIVND (reference sequence). The CDR3 consists of 17 residues. The CDR3 is CASSPQISGRGTYEQYF. In nucleotides, the CDR3 is TGTGCCAGTAGTCCTCAAATTAGCGGGAGAGGAACCTACGAGCAGTACTTC.

This clone was counted a few times. Here the CDR3 reads CASSFLSQTGLAGGLQYF. CDR3 coding DNA: TGTGCCAGCAGTTTTCTGTCTCAGACCGGACTAGCGGGGGGGCTCCAGTACTTC. This sequence joins TRBV28 and TRBJ2-5, with 15 bases fitting TRBD2. J was trimmed by 10 bases and V by 3 bases; bases with no gene match: 15. From germline, CDR1 is MDHEN and CDR2 SYDVKM. The CDR3 has 18 amino acids.

The genes are TRBV9 and TRBJ1-1, with 7 bases matching TRBD1. V trimming: 1 base; J trimming: 2 bases; junction bases outside the gene matches: 2. CDR1 is SGDLS and CDR2 is YYNGEE in the germline V gene. The CDR3 spans 14 residues. CDR3 DNA sequence: TGTGCCAGCAGCGTACAGGGGGATAACACTGAAGCTTTCTTT. Its protein product is CASSVQGDNTEAFF.

The chain has TRBV11-2 and TRBJ1-4; D gene uncertain. The germline CDR1 and CDR2 sequences are SGHAT and FQNNGV. The CDR3 totals 15 residues. The V end lost 1 base, the J end lost 4 bases, and 10 bases lay between the germline ends. The CDR3 sequence: CASSLVRGVNEKLFF. The CDR3 DNA reads as TGTGCCAGCAGCTTAGTACGGGGTGTTAATGAAAAACTGTTTTTT.

The genes are TRBV28 and TRBJ1-2; TRBD1 aligns across 7 bases. This CDR3 has 14 residues. Trimming removed 10 bases from V and 5 bases from J; junction bases left unmatched: 13. Germline-derived CDR1 and CDR2 are MDHEN and SYDVKM. CDR3 DNA sequence: TGTGCCACCGAAAGGACAGGCGGGGGGTATGGCTACACCTTC. This codes for CATERTGGGYGYTF.

V and J are TRBV27 and TRBJ1-3, with 9 bases matching TRBD1. The length of the CDR3 is 18 residues. Trimming removed 0 bases from V and 2 bases from J; junction bases left unmatched: 8. Germline values: CDR1 MNHEY, CDR2 SMNVEV (reference sequence). CDR3 protein: CASSLSPFGTGTGNTIYF. Here the CDR3 DNA reads TGTGCCAGCAGTTTATCCCCCTTCGGGACAGGGACTGGAAACACCATATATTTT.

The gene calls are TRBV5-4 and TRBJ2-1; 7 bases line up with TRBD2. J was trimmed by 0 bases and V by 1 base; bases with no gene match: 10. CDR1 is SGHNT and CDR2 is YYREEE in the germline V gene (reference sequence). This CDR3 spans 18 amino acids. Here the CDR3 reads CASSLYSSGRRSYNEQFF. The CDR3 nucleotides are TGTGCCAGCAGCTTGTATTCTTCCGGGAGGCGCTCCTACAATGAGCAGTTCTTC.

The chain employs TRBV6-6 and TRBJ1-6; possible D gene TRBD1, 6 bases. The V end was cut by 0 bases, the J end by 7 bases, with 13 bases between. This CDR3 has 16 amino acids. Germline V gene sequence: CDR1 MNHNY, CDR2 SVGAGI (reference sequence). CDR3 in amino acids: CASSYSGGGSNSPLHF. The CDR3 DNA is TGTGCCAGCAGTTACTCAGGAGGGGGTTCAAATTCACCCCTCCACTTT.

The chain uses TRBV6-5 and TRBJ2-3; maybe TRBD1 (5 bases). The CDR3 extends over 15 amino acids. Germline values: CDR1 MNHEY, CDR2 SVGAGI. V lost 4 bases and J 1 base, leaving 12 bases between the germline ends. CDR3: CASSFQGGRTDTQYF. CDR3 nucleotides: TGTGCCAGCAGTTTCCAGGGCGGCCGCACAGATACGCAGTATTTT.

The chain recombines TRBV6-5 with TRBJ1-3; D remains unclear. The CDR3 length is 11 residues. V shed 8 bases and J shed 3 bases, with 5 bases lying between them. Germline V CDR1 and CDR2: MNHEY, SVGAGI. CDR3 sequence: CASGSGNTIYF. The CDR3 coding sequence is TGTGCCAGCGGGAGTGGAAACACCATATATTTT.

This sequence joins TRBV28 and TRBJ2-3, with D unresolved. The V end lost 4 bases, the J end lost 2 bases, and 19 bases lay between the germline ends. CDR1 is MDHEN and CDR2 is SYDVKM in the germline V gene. The CDR3 spans 17 residues. For the CDR3, the DNA is TGTGCCAGCAGTTACTTACAGAGTTTTACCCCCACAGATACGCAGTATTTT. It translates to CASSYLQSFTPTDTQYF.

V is TRBV7-5 and J is TRBJ2-7. TRBV7-5 is reported as a pseudogene. The CDR3 is made up of 16 amino acids. This chain's CDR3 is CARSLEGLVVPYEQYF. The CDR3 bases are TGTGCCAGAAGCTTAGAGGGCCTAGTCGTCCCCTACGAGCAGTACTTC.